A selection of T cell receptor beta chains follows, all from one sample in a study of T cell repertoires in cytomegalovirus infection. MiXCR, applied by TCRdb to the reads, yields one record per CDR3 protein. The sample has hundreds of thousands of distinct CDR3 sequences; around 24% are singletons. Sequenced: CD8+ T cells from PBMCs. These receptors were obtained from a human donor in good health (CMV status not recorded). Some clones in this sample may be carry-over from other donors' samples. The CDR3 runs from the conserved cysteine through the conserved F or W. D genes are given only for firm matches. Clone sizes are given selectively: once, few, many, or a class where the clone is expanded.

few,TRBJ2-3,TRBD1,TRBV7-6,TGTGCCGGGCGACAGGGGACCACAGATACGCAGTATTTT,CAGRQGTTDTQYF
-,TRBJ2-1,-,TRBV6-8,TGTGCCAGCAGTTACCGGCCTTTCGGGGGTTCCTACAATGAGCAGTTCTTC,CASSYRPFGGSYNEQFF
-,TRBJ1-2,TRBD1,TRBV29-1,TGCAGCGTTGCGGAGGACAGGTTAAATGGCTACACCTTC,CSVAEDRLNGYTF
-,TRBJ1-2,-,TRBV19,TGTGCCAGTACAGGCGGGTTCTATGGCTACACCTTC,CASTGGFYGYTF
-,TRBJ2-1,-,TRBV20-1,TGCAGTGCCCCCGAGGGGGGCCCCGGTCCAAGGCAGTTCTTC,CSAPEGGPGPRQFF
-,TRBJ2-3,TRBD1,TRBV20-1,TGCAGTGCTAGTTACCCGGGACAGGGGACAGATACGCAGTATTTT,CSASYPGQGTDTQYF
many,TRBJ2-3,TRBD2,TRBV6-1,TGTGCCAGCAGAGCCGGGGCTAGCGGGGTTGATACGCAGTATTTT,CASRAGASGVDTQYF
few,TRBJ2-3,TRBD2,TRBV28,TGTGCCAGCAGTTTTGGAGTCGGGGGGGCCTTCGGAGATACGCAGTATTTT,CASSFGVGGAFGDTQYF
few,TRBJ2-3,-,TRBV7-8,TGTGCCAGCGGAAAAAGGCCCGCGGAAGATACGCAGTATTTT,CASGKRPAEDTQYF
-,TRBJ2-7,TRBD2,TRBV27,TGTGCCAGCAGTTTATTGAGGCCGGGGGGGAACTACGAGCAGTACTTC,CASSLLRPGGNYEQYF
many,TRBJ2-1,-,TRBV6-1,TGTGCCAGCAGTAGTGGACTTGAGCAGTTCTTC,CASSSGLEQFF
-,TRBJ2-7,-,TRBV12-5,TGTGCTAGTGGTTTGGTACTTCCCGACAGAAACGGCGATCAGTACTTC,CASGLVLPDRNGDQYF
many,TRBJ2-7,-,TRBV7-2,TGTGCCAGCAGCTCCACAGGGATCTACGAGCAGTACTTC,CASSSTGIYEQYF
-,TRBJ2-1,-,TRBV6-1,TGTGCCAGCAGTCTTATTGGGGGGGCGAATGAGCAGTTCTTC,CASSLIGGANEQFF
many,TRBJ2-7,TRBD2,TRBV7-9,TGTGCCAGCAGCCACCCACTAGCGGGGAGAGACGAGCAGTACTTC,CASSHPLAGRDEQYF
-,TRBJ1-5,-,TRBV10-3,TGTGCCATCAGGGACGACGGTAGCAATCAGCCCCAGCATTTT,CAIRDDGSNQPQHF
-,TRBJ1-6,-,TRBV20-1,TGCAGTGCTAGCCGAGGGCGCCAGGGGCCCCTCCACTTT,CSASRGRQGPLHF
-,TRBJ2-4,-,TRBV6-2/TRBV6-3,TGTGCCAGCAGCCCCGGGAGAACGGCCGAGCGAGGAGCCAAAAACATTCAGTACTTC,CASSPGRTAERGAKNIQYF
many,TRBJ2-3,TRBD2,TRBV7-2,TGTGCCAGCAGCTTCACTAGCGGGGGGCGGGATACGCAGTATTTT,CASSFTSGGRDTQYF
-,TRBJ2-3,TRBD1,TRBV7-9,TGTGCCAGCAGCCAAACTACGGGACAGGGGACAGATACGCAGTATTTT,CASSQTTGQGTDTQYF
-,TRBJ2-4,TRBD2,TRBV10-3,TGTGTCATCAGCAAGACGGGGAGGGTCCAGGGCAAAAACATTCAGTACTTC,CVISKTGRVQGKNIQYF
-,TRBJ1-6,-,TRBV7-9,TGTGCCAGCGGCGGCAGGTATAATTCACCCCTCCACTTT,CASGGRYNSPLHF
-,TRBJ2-7,-,TRBV14,TGTGCCAGCAGCCTGACCTCGGAGGCGGCTGACGAGCAGTACTTC,CASSLTSEAADEQYF
many,TRBJ2-2,-,TRBV10-3,TGTGCCATCAGTGACCCCCCTCCATCACTCAACACCGGGGAGCTGTTTTTT,CAISDPPPSLNTGELFF
few,TRBJ2-2,TRBD2,TRBV18,TGTGCCAGCTCACCGGCGGGGGACGGCACCGGGGAGCTGTTTTTT,CASSPAGDGTGELFF
few,TRBJ1-6,TRBD1,TRBV27,TGTGCCAGCAGTTCCGGGACAGCCAATTCACCCCTCCACTTT,CASSSGTANSPLHF
few,TRBJ2-3,-,TRBV6-5,TGTGCCAGCAGTTACGGGTCTAGCACAGATACGCAGTATTTT,CASSYGSSTDTQYF
many,TRBJ2-7,-,TRBV7-9,TGTGCCAGCAGCCGAGTAGGGGGGGCCTACGAGCAGTACTTC,CASSRVGGAYEQYF
many,TRBJ1-6,-,TRBV7-2,TGTGCCAGCAGCTTAGAAGGGGCGACCCTTAATTCACCCCTCCACTTT,CASSLEGATLNSPLHF
-,TRBJ2-1,-,TRBV19,TGTGCCAGTAGTAGGCCTGATCGGGGGCCTTACAATGAGCAGTTCTTC,CASSRPDRGPYNEQFF
-,TRBJ2-3,TRBD2,TRBV9,TGTGCCAGCAGCACGCAGCGGGGTCACACAGATACGCAGTATTTT,CASSTQRGHTDTQYF
-,TRBJ2-6,-,TRBV7-2,TGTGCCAGCAGGGGGACAACCCTTCCCGCTGGGGCCAACGTCCTGACTTTC,CASRGTTLPAGANVLTF
-,TRBJ2-1,-,TRBV19,TGTGCCAGTAGTATAGAGGGGGTTTACATTGAGCAGTTCTTC,CASSIEGVYIEQFF
few,TRBJ2-5,TRBD1,TRBV13,TGTGCCAGCAGCCTTAGACAGGGGGTTAAGGAGACCCAGTACTTC,CASSLRQGVKETQYF
-,TRBJ1-6,-,TRBV28,TGTGCCAGCATGACGAATTCACCCCTCCACTTT,CASMTNSPLHF
few,TRBJ2-1,-,TRBV12-3/TRBV12-4,TGTGCCAGCAGCTTTGGGAAGACCTACAATGAGCAGTTCTTC,CASSFGKTYNEQFF
-,TRBJ2-4,-,TRBV14,TGTGCCAGCAGCCAAGAAACCAAAAACATTCAGTACTTC,CASSQETKNIQYF
-,TRBJ2-2,-,TRBV5-1,TGCGCCAGCAGCCTAGGGGGGAACACCGGGGAACTGTCTTTT,CASSLGGNTGELSF
many,TRBJ1-2,TRBD1,TRBV7-2,TGTGCCAGCAGCTTTCTCGGCAGGGGGACTAACTATGGCTACACCTTC,CASSFLGRGTNYGYTF
-,TRBJ2-2,-,TRBV2,TGTGCCAGCAGTCCCCGGGACCACCTCTTTCCCGGGGAGCTGTTTTTT,CASSPRDHLFPGELFF
-,TRBJ1-2,TRBD1,TRBV4-1,TGCGCCAGCAGCCAAGCTCAAGGGGGACAGGGGGCATTTTGGTATGGCTACACCTTC,CASSQAQGGQGAFWYGYTF
-,TRBJ2-1,-,TRBV7-9,TGTGCCTACGGACCCCCGATCGATGAGCAGTTCTTC,CAYGPPIDEQFF
-,TRBJ2-1,TRBD1,TRBV4-3,TGCGCCAGCAGCCAAGAGACCGGGACAGGGGGCGATGAGCAGTTCTTC,CASSQETGTGGDEQFF
-,TRBJ1-1,-,TRBV19,TGTGCCAGTAGTATGGGTAGGGGCAAGGAAGCTTTCTTT,CASSMGRGKEAFF
once,TRBJ1-6,TRBD1,TRBV28,TGTGCCAGCCACCACTCCGGGACAGAATCGAGCTCCTATAATTCACCCCTCCACTTT,CASHHSGTESSSYNSPLHF
-,TRBJ1-2,-,TRBV20-1,TGCAGTGCCCCGAGGGGGGTCGACTATGGCTACACCTTC,CSAPRGVDYGYTF
many,TRBJ2-1,-,TRBV7-3,TGTGCCAGCAGCTCCCGTCGCAGCGTCAATGAGCAGTTCTTC,CASSSRRSVNEQFF
few,TRBJ1-1,-,TRBV11-2,TGTGCCAGCAGCTTAGTGGGGGTTAGCAACACTGAAGCTTTCTTT,CASSLVGVSNTEAFF
-,TRBJ1-1,TRBD1,TRBV15,TGTGCCACCAGCAGAGAGGGGACGAGACAGGGAACTGAAGCTTTCTTT,CATSREGTRQGTEAFF
few,TRBJ2-7,-,TRBV29-1,TGCAGCGCCCTTTCATGGGCTGGCGAGCAGTACTTC,CSALSWAGEQYF
many,TRBJ2-1,-,TRBV7-6,TGTGCCAGCAGCTTAGGGTGGGGGAGCTCCTACAATGAGCAGTTCTTC,CASSLGWGSSYNEQFF
-,TRBJ1-5,-,TRBV19,TGTGCCAGTAGTGAGGGAAAGCTTCAGCCCCAGCATTTT,CASSEGKLQPQHF
many,TRBJ2-3,TRBD2,TRBV6-4,TGTGCCAGCAGTGACGGGACTAGCGGGGGGGCAGATACGCAGTATTTT,CASSDGTSGGADTQYF
-,TRBJ2-1,-,TRBV27,TGTGCCAGCGGACCGGGACACGGAGTCTACAATGAGCAGTTCTTC,CASGPGHGVYNEQFF
many,TRBJ2-1,-,TRBV7-8,TGTGCCAGCAGCTCGGGACTTTCTCGCTCCTACAATGAGCAGTTCTTC,CASSSGLSRSYNEQFF
few,TRBJ2-1,TRBD1,TRBV24-1,TGTGCCACCAGTGACCGTAGCCGGGACAGGGACAATGAGCAGTTCTTC,CATSDRSRDRDNEQFF
few,TRBJ2-3,-,TRBV28,TGTGCCAGCAGTTTATTCCAGGCTCGGGCAGATACGCAGTATTTT,CASSLFQARADTQYF
-,TRBJ1-1,-,TRBV29-1,TGCGTAGGGAGGGACACTGAAGCTTTCTTT,CVGRDTEAFF